This TCR beta chain was sequenced in a study of blood T cell repertoires in COVID-19. V shed 9 bases, J shed 3 bases, and the junction held 6 bases outside the gene matches. The CDR3 runs to 14 residues. Germline V gene sequence: CDR1 LNHDA, CDR2 SQIVND (reference sequence). Grouping used clinical history reported by participants in a survey and questionnaire. In the original workflow: How many nucleated cells were present was estimated from reference gene primer amplification. Using immunoSEQ multiplex PCR, the repertoire was profiled, and TCRdb retains in-frame clones only, with some absent. The D gene and trimming were derived from the DNA, and the V and J assignments and clone size from that table. The sample has some 270,000 clones, approximately 90% seen once.

The sequenced sample consisted of PBMCs or T cells enriched from blood (not recorded which). This receptor was obtained from a man in his forties who had been exposed to COVID-19. This rearrangement joins TRBV19 to TRBJ2-2; 8 bases are shared with TRBD1. The CDR3 sequence is CARGQGCDTGELFF. CDR3 nucleotide sequence: TGTGCCAGAGGACAGGGTTGTGACACCGGGGAGCTGTTTTTT.